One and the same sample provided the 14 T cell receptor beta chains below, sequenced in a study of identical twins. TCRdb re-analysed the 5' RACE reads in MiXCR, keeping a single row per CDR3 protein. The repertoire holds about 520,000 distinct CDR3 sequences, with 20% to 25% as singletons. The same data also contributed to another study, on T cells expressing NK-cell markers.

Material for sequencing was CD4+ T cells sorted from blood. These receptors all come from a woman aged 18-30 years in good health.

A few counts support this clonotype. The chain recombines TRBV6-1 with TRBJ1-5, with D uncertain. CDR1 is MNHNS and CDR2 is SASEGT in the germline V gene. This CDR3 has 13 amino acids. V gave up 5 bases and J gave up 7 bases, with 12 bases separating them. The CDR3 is CASSLVKYQPQHF. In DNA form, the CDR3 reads TGTGCCAGCAGTCTCGTAAAATACCAGCCCCAGCATTTT.

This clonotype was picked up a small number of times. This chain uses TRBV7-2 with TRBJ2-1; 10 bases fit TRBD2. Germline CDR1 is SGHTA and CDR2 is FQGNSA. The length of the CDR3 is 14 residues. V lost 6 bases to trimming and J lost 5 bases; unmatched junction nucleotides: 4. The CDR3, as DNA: TGTGCCAGCAGGGGACTAGCGCATGACAATGAGCAGTTCTTC. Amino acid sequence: CASRGLAHDNEQFF.

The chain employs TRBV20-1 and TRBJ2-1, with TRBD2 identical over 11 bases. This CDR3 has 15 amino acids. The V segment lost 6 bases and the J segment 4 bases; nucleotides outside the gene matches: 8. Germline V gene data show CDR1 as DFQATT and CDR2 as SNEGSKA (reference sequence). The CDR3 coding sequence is TGCAGTGCCGTCATAGCGGGAGGGGGGTACAATGAGCAGTTCTTC. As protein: CSAVIAGGGYNEQFF.

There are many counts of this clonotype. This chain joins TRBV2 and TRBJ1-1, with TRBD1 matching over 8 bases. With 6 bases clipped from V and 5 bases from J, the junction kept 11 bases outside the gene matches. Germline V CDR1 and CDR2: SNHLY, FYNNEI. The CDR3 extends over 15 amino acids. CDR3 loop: CASSSQGARGTEAFF. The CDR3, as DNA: TGTGCCAGCAGCTCTCAGGGGGCTCGGGGGACTGAAGCTTTCTTT.

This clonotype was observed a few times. The CDR3 nucleotides are TGCAGTGCCGGGACTAGCGATGATACGCAGTATTTT. Its protein is CSAGTSDDTQYF. The J gene is TRBJ2-3, the V gene TRBV20-1, with TRBD2 matching 10 bases. V shed 6 bases and J 6 bases; nucleotides not matched to a gene: 3. CDR3 length: 12 residues. Germline CDR1 and CDR2: DFQATT and SNEGSKA (reference sequence).

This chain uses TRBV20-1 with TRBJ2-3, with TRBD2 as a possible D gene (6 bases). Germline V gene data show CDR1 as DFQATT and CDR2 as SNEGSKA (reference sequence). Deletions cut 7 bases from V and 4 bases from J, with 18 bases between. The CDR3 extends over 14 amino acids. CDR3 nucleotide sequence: TGCAGTGGAGGAGGTAGCGGAATTTCAGATACGCAGTATTTT. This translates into CSGGGSGISDTQYF.

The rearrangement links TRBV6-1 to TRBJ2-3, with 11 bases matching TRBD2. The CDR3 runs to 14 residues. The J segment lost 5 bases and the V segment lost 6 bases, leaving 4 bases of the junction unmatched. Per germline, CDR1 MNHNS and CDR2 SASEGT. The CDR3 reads CASRGGTSGDTQYF. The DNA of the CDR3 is TGTGCCAGCAGGGGGGGGACTAGCGGAGATACGCAGTATTTT.

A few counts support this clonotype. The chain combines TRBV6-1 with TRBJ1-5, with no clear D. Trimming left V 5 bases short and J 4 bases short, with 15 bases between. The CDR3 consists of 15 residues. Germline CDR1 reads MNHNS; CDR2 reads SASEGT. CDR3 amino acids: CASSPDGSSNQPQHF. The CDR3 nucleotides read TGTGCCAGCAGTCCGGACGGAAGCTCTAATCAGCCCCAGCATTTT.

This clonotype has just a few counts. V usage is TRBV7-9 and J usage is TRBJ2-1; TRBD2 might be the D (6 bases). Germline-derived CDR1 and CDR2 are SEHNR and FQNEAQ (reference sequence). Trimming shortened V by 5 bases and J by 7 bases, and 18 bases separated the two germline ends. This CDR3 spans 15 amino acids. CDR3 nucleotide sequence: TGTGCCAGCAGCCCCCCAGCGGGTCGGAGGAATGAGCAGTTCTTC. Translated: CASSPPAGRRNEQFF.

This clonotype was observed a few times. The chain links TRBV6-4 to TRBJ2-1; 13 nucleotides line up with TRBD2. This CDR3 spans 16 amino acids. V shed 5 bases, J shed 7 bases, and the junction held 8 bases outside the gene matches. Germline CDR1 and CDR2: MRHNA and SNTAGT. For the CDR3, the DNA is TGTGCCAGCAGTCGAGGGACTAGCGGGGATACTAATGAGCAGTTCTTC. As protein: CASSRGTSGDTNEQFF.

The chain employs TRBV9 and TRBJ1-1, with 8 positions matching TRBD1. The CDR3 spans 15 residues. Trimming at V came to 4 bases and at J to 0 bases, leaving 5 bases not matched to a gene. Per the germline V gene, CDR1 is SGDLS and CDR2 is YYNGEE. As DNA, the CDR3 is TGTGCCAGCAGCCCCCAGGGGGCTGTGAACACTGAAGCTTTCTTT. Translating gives CASSPQGAVNTEAFF.

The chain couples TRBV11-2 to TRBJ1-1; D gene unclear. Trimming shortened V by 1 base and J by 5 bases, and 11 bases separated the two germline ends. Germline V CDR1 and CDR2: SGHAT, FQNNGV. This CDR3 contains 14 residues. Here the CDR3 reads CASSLVWESTEAFF. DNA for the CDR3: TGTGCCAGCAGCTTAGTCTGGGAGAGTACTGAAGCTTTCTTT.

The CDR3 here is CSVSTGGYGYTF. Written as DNA, the CDR3 is TGCAGCGTTTCGACAGGCGGATATGGCTACACCTTC. The V call is TRBV29-1, the J call TRBJ1-2; weak D call: TRBD1 (6 bases). Germline assignment: CDR1 SQVTM and CDR2 ANQGSEA. Deletions cut 5 bases from V and 5 bases from J, with 12 bases between. CDR3 size: 12 residues. Combining the CDR3 with reference TRBV29-1 and TRBJ1-2 gives the whole variable domain SAVISQKPSRDICQRGTSLTIQCQVDSQVTMMFWYRQQPGQSLTLIATANQGSEATYESGFVIDKFPISRPNLTFSTLTVSNMSPEDSSIYLCSVSTGGYGYTFGSGTRLTVV.

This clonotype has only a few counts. The CDR3 here is CASKVAVQETQYF. As DNA, the CDR3 is TGTGCCAGCAAGGTGGCAGTCCAAGAGACCCAGTACTTC. The chain links TRBV6-1 to TRBJ2-5; D is uncertain. Per the germline V gene, CDR1 is MNHNS and CDR2 is SASEGT. The CDR3 sequence is 13 residues long. The germline V and J ends were trimmed by 7 bases and 1 base, with 10 bases remaining between them.